The rows below give T cell receptor beta chains drawn from one sample of a study of identical twins. One entry per CDR3 protein, called by TCRdb with MiXCR from the 5' RACE reads. The repertoire holds approximately 620,000 distinct CDR3 sequences, with 8.6% as singletons. This sample also appeared in a second study, on yellow fever vaccine responses in identical twins.

The sample comprised PBMCs. The source is a woman between 18 and 30 years old in good health. CDR3s include the opening cysteine and the closing phenylalanine or tryptophan. D genes are given only for firm matches. Rows give clone size only sometimes, using once, few, many, or a class for an expanded clone.

TRBD2	few	TRBV15	TRBJ2-1	TGTGCCACCAGCAGACGGACTAGCGGCCTCCTAGACAATGAGCAGTTCTTC	CATSRRTSGLLDNEQFF
TRBD1	many	TRBV12-3/TRBV12-4	TRBJ1-2	TGTGCCAGCCGCGCAGTCGGGACAGAATATGGCTACACCTTC	CASRAVGTEYGYTF
TRBD1	many	TRBV6-5	TRBJ2-7	TGTGCCAGCAGTTACTCTTTGAGGGACAGAACCTACGAGCAGTACTTC	CASSYSLRDRTYEQYF
.	.	TRBV6-5	TRBJ1-1	TGTGCCAGCAGTTACTCGGGGGTCTCTGAAGCTTTCTTT	CASSYSGVSEAFF
TRBD1	.	TRBV11-2	TRBJ1-1	TGTGCCAGCAGCTTAGGGAGGCTAGGGGGCTATTTGAACACTGAAGCTTTCTTT	CASSLGRLGGYLNTEAFF
TRBD1	few	TRBV28	TRBJ2-7	TGTGCCAGCAGTTCAGGGGGTCGGTACGAGCAGTACTTC	CASSSGGRYEQYF
.	many	TRBV12-3/TRBV12-4	TRBJ1-2	TGTGCCAGCAGTTTAGCGCCCGGGGCCTATGGCTACACCTTC	CASSLAPGAYGYTF
TRBD1	many	TRBV28	TRBJ2-2	TGTGCCAGCAGTTACCTGGGACAGGGGAACACCGGGGAGCTGTTTTTT	CASSYLGQGNTGELFF
.	.	TRBV5-1	TRBJ2-5	TGCGCCAGCAGCCGGACACCTCCGGGGGAGACCCAGTACTTC	CASSRTPPGETQYF
.	many	TRBV20-1	TRBJ2-7	TGCAGTGCTACCGGACAGACTTCCTACGAGCAGTACTTC	CSATGQTSYEQYF
TRBD1	many	TRBV7-9	TRBJ2-5	TGTGCCAGCAGCTTAGGGGACAGCGGCCAAGAGACCCAGTACTTC	CASSLGDSGQETQYF
.	.	TRBV4-3	TRBJ2-7	TGCGCCAGCAGCCAAGGGAGGGGGGACAGCTACGAGCAGTACTTC	CASSQGRGDSYEQYF
.	.	TRBV27	TRBJ2-7	TGTGCCACCCAGGTTTCGAGGGTGGCCTACGAGCAGTACTTC	CATQVSRVAYEQYF
.	few	TRBV5-1	TRBJ2-3	TGCGCCAGCAGCCCGAGAGGAGGGGGGGCCCGCACAGATACGCAGTATTTT	CASSPRGGGARTDTQYF
TRBD2	many	TRBV6-5	TRBJ2-3	TGTGCCAGCAGTCAACTCGGGACTAGCGGCACAGATACGCAGTATTTT	CASSQLGTSGTDTQYF
.	.	TRBV20-1	TRBJ2-7	TGCAGTGCTAGTTTCGCGGGACGTCCCTACGAGCAGTACTTC	CSASFAGRPYEQYF
.	many	TRBV7-6	TRBJ2-7	TGTGCCAGCAGCTTACAGTCCGGGACCTACGAGCAGTACTTC	CASSLQSGTYEQYF
.	.	TRBV20-1	TRBJ2-1	TGCAGTGCTGAGAGACTTAGGGGGTCTTCCTACAATGAGCAGTTCTTC	CSAERLRGSSYNEQFF
.	.	TRBV28	TRBJ2-3	TGTGCCAGCGGGTTACTGCCGTACCGATCCAGGCGCCATACGCAGTATTTT	CASGLLPYRSRRHTQYF
.	many	TRBV5-1	TRBJ1-1	TGCGCCAGCAGCCCCAGGGCGAGGAACACTGAAGCTTTCTTT	CASSPRARNTEAFF
.	few	TRBV10-3	TRBJ2-5	TGTGCCATCAGTGATCGGGAGACCCAGTACTTC	CAISDRETQYF
.	few	TRBV4-2	TRBJ2-7	TGTGCCAGCAGCCAAGAGCTCGCCGGGACAACCTACGAGCAGTACTTC	CASSQELAGTTYEQYF